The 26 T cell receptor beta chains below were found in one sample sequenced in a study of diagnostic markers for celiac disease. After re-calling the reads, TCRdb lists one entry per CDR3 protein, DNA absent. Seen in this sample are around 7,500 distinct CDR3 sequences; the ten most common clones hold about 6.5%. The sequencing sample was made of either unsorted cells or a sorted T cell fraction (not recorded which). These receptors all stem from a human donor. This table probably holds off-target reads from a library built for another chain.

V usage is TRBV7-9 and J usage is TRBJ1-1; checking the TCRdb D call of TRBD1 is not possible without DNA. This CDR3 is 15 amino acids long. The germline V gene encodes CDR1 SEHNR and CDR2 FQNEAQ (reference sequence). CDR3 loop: CASSYGRTGATEAFF.

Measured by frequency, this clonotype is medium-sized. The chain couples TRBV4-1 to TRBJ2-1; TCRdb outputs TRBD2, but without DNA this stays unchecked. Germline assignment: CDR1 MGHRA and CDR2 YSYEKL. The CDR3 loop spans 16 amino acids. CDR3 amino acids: CASSRRGGVRYNEQFF.

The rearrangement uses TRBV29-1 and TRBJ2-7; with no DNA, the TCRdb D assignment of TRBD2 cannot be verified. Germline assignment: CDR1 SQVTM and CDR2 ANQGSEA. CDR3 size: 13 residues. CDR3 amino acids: CSVGSASGSEQYF.

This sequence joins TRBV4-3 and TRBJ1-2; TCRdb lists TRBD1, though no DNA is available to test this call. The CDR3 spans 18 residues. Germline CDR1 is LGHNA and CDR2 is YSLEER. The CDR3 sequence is CASSPSYIPGNENYGYTF.

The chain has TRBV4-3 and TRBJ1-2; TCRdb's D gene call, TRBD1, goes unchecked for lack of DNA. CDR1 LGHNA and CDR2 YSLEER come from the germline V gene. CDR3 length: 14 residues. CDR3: CASSQGQGSYGYTF.

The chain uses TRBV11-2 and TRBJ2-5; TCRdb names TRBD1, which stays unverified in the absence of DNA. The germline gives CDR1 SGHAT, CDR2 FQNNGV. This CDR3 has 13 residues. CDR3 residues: CASSFPGAETQYF. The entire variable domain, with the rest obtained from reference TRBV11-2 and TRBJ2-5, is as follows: EAGVAQSPRYKIIEKRQSVAFWCNPISGHATLYWYQQILGQGPKLLIQFQNNGVVDDSQLPKDRFSAERLKGVDSTLKIQPAKLEDSAVYLCASSFPGAETQYFGPGTRLLVL.

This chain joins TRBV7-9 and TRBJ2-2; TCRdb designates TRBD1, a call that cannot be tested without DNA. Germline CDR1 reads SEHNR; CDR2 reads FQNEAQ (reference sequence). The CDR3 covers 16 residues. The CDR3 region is CASIPNRGRHTGELFF.

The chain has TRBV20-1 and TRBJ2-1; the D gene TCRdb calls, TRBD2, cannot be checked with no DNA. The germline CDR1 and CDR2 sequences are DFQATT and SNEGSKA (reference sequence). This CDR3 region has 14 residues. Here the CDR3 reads CSAKGGDFYNEQFF.

CDR3 in amino acids: CASAGQGGFYYGYTF. V and J are TRBV2 and TRBJ1-2; TCRdb picks TRBD1, but there is no DNA to check that call. Germline V gives CDR1 SNHLY, CDR2 FYNNEI. The CDR3 covers 15 residues.

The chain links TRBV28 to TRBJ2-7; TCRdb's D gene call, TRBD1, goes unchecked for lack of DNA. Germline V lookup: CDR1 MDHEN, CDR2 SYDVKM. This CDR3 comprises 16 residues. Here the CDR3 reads CASSEARTGVSYEQYF.

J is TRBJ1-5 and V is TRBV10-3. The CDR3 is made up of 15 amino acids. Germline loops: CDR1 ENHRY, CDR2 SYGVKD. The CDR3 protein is CAISGSGYSNQPQHF.

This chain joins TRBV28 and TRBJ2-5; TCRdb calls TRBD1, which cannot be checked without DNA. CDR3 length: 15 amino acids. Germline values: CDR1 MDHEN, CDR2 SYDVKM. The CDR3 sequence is CASSQMTTYRETQYF.

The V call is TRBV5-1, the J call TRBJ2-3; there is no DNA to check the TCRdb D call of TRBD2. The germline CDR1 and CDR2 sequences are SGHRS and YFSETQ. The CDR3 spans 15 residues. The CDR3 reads CASDLNSGRTDTQYF.

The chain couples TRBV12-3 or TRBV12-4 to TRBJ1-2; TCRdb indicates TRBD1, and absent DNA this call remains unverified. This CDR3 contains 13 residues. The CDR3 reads CASSSRTGYGYTF.

The CDR3 loop is CASSVGQETQYF. The chain recombines TRBV28 with TRBJ2-5. Per germline, CDR1 MDHEN and CDR2 SYDVKM. CDR3 length equals 12 residues.

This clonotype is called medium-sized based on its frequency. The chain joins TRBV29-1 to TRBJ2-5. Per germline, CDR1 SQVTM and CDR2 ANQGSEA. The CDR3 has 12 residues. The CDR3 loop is CSVDSYQETQYF.

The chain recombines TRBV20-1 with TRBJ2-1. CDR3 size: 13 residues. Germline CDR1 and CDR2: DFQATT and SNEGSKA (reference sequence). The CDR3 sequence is CSARDGRKNEQFF.

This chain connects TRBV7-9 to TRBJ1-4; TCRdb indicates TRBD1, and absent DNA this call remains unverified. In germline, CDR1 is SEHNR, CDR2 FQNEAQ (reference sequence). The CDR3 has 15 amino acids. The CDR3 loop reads CASSLGQTTNEKLFF.

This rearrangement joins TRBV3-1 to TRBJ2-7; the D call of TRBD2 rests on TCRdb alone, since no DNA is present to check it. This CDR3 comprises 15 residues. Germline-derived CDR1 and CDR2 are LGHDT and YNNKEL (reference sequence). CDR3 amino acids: CASSQGASGNYEQYF.

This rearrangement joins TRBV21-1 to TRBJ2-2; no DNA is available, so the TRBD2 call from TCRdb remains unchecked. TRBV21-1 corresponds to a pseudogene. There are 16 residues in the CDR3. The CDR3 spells CASVFIRGGTTGELFF.

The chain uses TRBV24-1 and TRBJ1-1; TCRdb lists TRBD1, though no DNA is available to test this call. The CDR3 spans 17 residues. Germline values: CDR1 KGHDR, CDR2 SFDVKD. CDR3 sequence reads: CATKAFRDPREVTEAFF.

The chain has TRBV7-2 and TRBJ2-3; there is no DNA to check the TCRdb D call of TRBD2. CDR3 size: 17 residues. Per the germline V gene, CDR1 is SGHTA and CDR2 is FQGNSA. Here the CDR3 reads CASSLIGGTSSTDTQYF.

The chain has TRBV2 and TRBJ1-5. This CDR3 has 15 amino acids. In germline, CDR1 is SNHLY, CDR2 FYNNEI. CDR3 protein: CASSEDLTSIQPQHF. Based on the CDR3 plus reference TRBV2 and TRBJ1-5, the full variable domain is EPEVTQTPSHQVTQMGQEVILRCVPISNHLYFYWYRQILGQKVEFLVSFYNNEISEKSEIFDDQFSVERPDGSNFTLKIRSTKLEDSAMYFCASSEDLTSIQPQHFGDGTRLSIL.

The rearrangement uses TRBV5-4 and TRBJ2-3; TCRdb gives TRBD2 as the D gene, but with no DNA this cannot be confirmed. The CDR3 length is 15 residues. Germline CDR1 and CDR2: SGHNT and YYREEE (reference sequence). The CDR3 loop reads CASSSPSGLGDTQYF.

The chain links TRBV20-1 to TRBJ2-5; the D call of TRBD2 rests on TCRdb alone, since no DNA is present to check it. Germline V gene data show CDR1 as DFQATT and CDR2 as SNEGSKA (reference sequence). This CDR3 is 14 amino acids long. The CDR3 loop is CSAGRTSGGLTQYF.

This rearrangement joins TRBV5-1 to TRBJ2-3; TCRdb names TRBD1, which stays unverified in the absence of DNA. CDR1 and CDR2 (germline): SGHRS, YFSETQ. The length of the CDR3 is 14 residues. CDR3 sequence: CASSLRGGQDTQYF.